This T cell receptor beta chain was identified in a study of blood T cell repertoires in COVID-19. As for the study in general: The origin of the acute and convalescent COVID-19 samples was the United States, Italy and Spain.

Under the authors' procedure: The assay estimated nucleated cells by amplifying reference gene primers. Profiled with immunoSEQ multiplex PCR; TCRdb holds only in-frame clones, not every one. V, J and clone size derive from that table, while D and trimming were established from the DNA sequence. The data hold 250,000 to 350,000 clones, with 70% to 90% observed a single time. With 5 bases removed from V and 9 bases from J, the gap between germline ends came to 20 bases. This CDR3 spans 15 amino acids. Germline V gene sequence: CDR1 MNHEY, CDR2 SVGEGT. The J gene is TRBJ1-5, the V gene TRBV6-2 or TRBV6-3; possible D gene TRBD1, 5 bases. Sequencing was carried out using peripheral blood. This sequence originates from a woman in her forties or fifties with COVID-19, enrolled during active disease. CDR3: CASSTQGGSPGPQHF. The CDR3 DNA follows: TGTGCCAGCAGTACCCAGGGAGGGTCGCCCGGGCCCCAGCATTTT.